These 15 T cell receptor beta chains came from one sample sequenced in a study of tumor-infiltrating lymphocytes in localized non-small cell lung cancer (dated by TCRdb to 2020 to 2023). The library was prepared using the immunoSEQ multiplex PCR assay. This is the immuneACCESS table as TCRdb keeps it, with only in-frame sequences that have V and J called. A part of the clones is gone; compared with another copy, unresolved V genes explain less than half, and the rest is unexplained. The table for this sample lists 15,000 to 20,000 clones; 65% to 85% of them were counted only once. Clones ranked in the top ten supply less than 10% of the sample. The sample was lung tumor tissue. The receptors were gathered from a human donor with non-small cell lung cancer.

This chain links TRBV10-3 with TRBJ1-6, with TRBD1 as a possible D gene (6 bases). V lost 6 bases and J lost 9, with 12 bases in between. The CDR3 runs to 13 residues. Germline-derived CDR1 and CDR2 are ENHRY and SYGVKD. The CDR3 reads CAIRTQGTSPLHF. The CDR3 DNA is TGTGCCATCAGAACTCAGGGGACTTCACCCCTCCACTTT.

The chain links TRBV5-4 to TRBJ2-1, with TRBD2 identical over 12 bases. The J segment lost 7 bases and the V segment lost 3 bases, leaving 5 bases of the junction unmatched. CDR3 size: 15 residues. Germline loops: CDR1 SGHNT, CDR2 YYREEE (reference sequence). The CDR3 DNA follows: TGTGCCAGCAGCTCGACTAGCGGGAGAACGAATGAGCAGTTCTTC. This codes for CASSSTSGRTNEQFF.

CDR3 sequence: CASSAQGQGSTYEQYF. The DNA for the CDR3 is TGTGCCAGTAGTGCCCAAGGACAGGGTTCCACCTACGAGCAGTACTTC. The chain is built from TRBV19 and TRBJ2-7; TRBD1 agrees at 8 bases. The trim removed 5 bases at V and 2 bases at J, leaving 11 bases unmatched. The CDR3 is 16 residues long. The germline V gene has CDR1 LNHDA and CDR2 SQIVND (reference sequence).

This clone was seen a single time. This chain links TRBV9 with TRBJ1-4; TRBD1 agrees at 8 bases. V trimming: 4 bases; J trimming: 1 base; junction bases outside the gene matches: 6. The CDR3 runs to 16 residues. The germline CDR1 and CDR2 sequences are SGDLS and YYNGEE. In DNA, the CDR3 is TGTGCCAGCAGCCCCGACAGGGGCCGAACTAATGAAAAACTGTTTTTT. Amino acid sequence: CASSPDRGRTNEKLFF.

This chain links TRBV5-6 with TRBJ2-1; no reliable D call. CDR3 length: 16 amino acids. Trimming shortened V by 6 bases and J by 6 bases, and 22 bases separated the two germline ends. Germline assignment: CDR1 SGHDT and CDR2 YYEEEE. The CDR3 coding sequence is TGTGCCAGCAACCGCCGCGCAGAAATAAGATTCAATGAGCAGTTCTTC. Protein sequence: CASNRRAEIRFNEQFF. The whole variable domain, filled in from reference TRBV5-6 and TRBJ2-1, reads DAGVTQSPTHLIKTRGQQVTLRCSPKSGHDTVSWYQQALGQGPQFIFQYYEEEERQRGNFPDRFSGHQFPNYSSELNVNALLLGDSALYLCASNRRAEIRFNEQFFGPGTRLTVL.

In its sample, this clone was seen a few times. This chain connects TRBV29-1 to TRBJ2-3, with D maybe TRBD2 (6 bases). This CDR3 has 13 amino acids. The V end was cut by 8 bases, the J end by 3 bases, with 15 bases between. CDR1 is SQVTM and CDR2 is ANQGSEA in the germline V gene. The CDR3 DNA reads TGCAGCCTTCGGGGCGGGGAGACAGATACGCAGTATTTT. Translated, it gives CSLRGGETDTQYF.

Remarks on this clone: It is unclear where the CDR3 begins or ends on the DNA, so no DNA is shown, and the CDR3 is as TCRdb lists it. V gene TRBV21-1 combines with J gene TRBJ1-3; the table's D gene call, TRBD1, was not cross checked with the DNA. TRBV21-1 is a pseudogene. A total of 17 residues make up the CDR3, ends included. The CDR3 protein is CASSAKSQVADGNTIYF.

The count of this clone is one. The chain combines TRBV5-8 with TRBJ1-3; 7 nucleotides match TRBD1. CDR1 and CDR2 (germline): SGHTS, YDEGEE. V lost 4 bases and J lost 1; bases outside the gene matches: 8. The CDR3 runs 16 residues. CDR3 in DNA: TGTGCCAGCAGCCCAGGGGGGTTTTTTTCTGGAAACACCATATATTTT. Translation gives CASSPGGFFSGNTIYF.

A few counts support this clone. The chain is built from TRBV9 and TRBJ1-1, with 8 bases aligning to TRBD1. Germline assignment: CDR1 SGDLS and CDR2 YYNGEE. With V trimmed by 3 bases and J by 5 bases, 6 bases remained unmatched. This CDR3 spans 14 amino acids. CDR3 nucleotides: TGTGCCAGCAGCGAGCAGGGGGCAGGGACTGAAGCTTTCTTT. Its translation is CASSEQGAGTEAFF.

In DNA, the CDR3 is TGTGCCAGCAGCTTCCCAGGGGCCGGGGAGCTGTTTTTT. This sequence encodes CASSFPGAGELFF. The chain is built from TRBV5-4 and TRBJ2-2; D is perhaps TRBD1 (6 bases). Germline-derived CDR1 and CDR2 are SGHNT and YYREEE (reference sequence). CDR3 length: 13 amino acids. Trimming shortened V by 2 bases and J by 6 bases, and 8 bases separated the two germline ends.

J is TRBJ2-1 and V is TRBV6-1, with 7 bases fitting TRBD1. The V and J ends lost 8 bases and 7 bases, in that order; junction bases with no gene match: 5. The CDR3 has 12 residues. Germline loops: CDR1 MNHNS, CDR2 SASEGT. DNA of the CDR3: TGTGCCAGCTTTTTACAGGGGAATGAGCAGTTCTTC. It encodes CASFLQGNEQFF.

The chain recombines TRBV6-5 with TRBJ1-6; the D is unclear. The CDR3 loop spans 13 amino acids. The V gene lost 4 bases and the J gene lost 9 bases, with 10 bases spanning the gap. Germline lookup yields CDR1 MNHEY and CDR2 SVGAGI. For the CDR3, the DNA is TGTGCCAGCAGTTCAATTGGGTTTTCACCCCTCCACTTT. Translating it yields CASSSIGFSPLHF.

The rearrangement links TRBV2 to TRBJ1-5; no clear D gene. V was shortened by 4 bases and J by 3 bases, with 10 bases between the two germline ends. This CDR3 region has 14 residues. CDR1 is SNHLY, CDR2 FYNNEI, per germline. CDR3 nucleotides: TGTGCCAGCAGTGGCGGCGAGATCAATCAGCCCCAGCATTTT. The encoded protein is CASSGGEINQPQHF. Together with reference TRBV2 and TRBJ1-5, the CDR3 gives the full variable domain: EPEVTQTPSHQVTQMGQEVILRCVPISNHLYFYWYRQILGQKVEFLVSFYNNEISEKSEIFDDQFSVERPDGSNFTLKIRSTKLEDSAMYFCASSGGEINQPQHFGDGTRLSIL.

This clone came up once. The rearrangement uses TRBV19 and TRBJ1-5; no clear D. Per germline, CDR1 LNHDA and CDR2 SQIVND (reference sequence). This CDR3 contains 14 residues. V lost 5 bases and J lost 11, with 19 bases in between. The CDR3 DNA sequence: TGTGCCAGTAGTGGCTCGGACCGTTCAGTAGCCCAGCATTTT. As protein: CASSGSDRSVAQHF. The complete variable domain, with remaining parts taken from reference TRBV19 and TRBJ1-5, reads DGGITQSPKYLFRKEGQNVTLSCEQNLNHDAMYWYRQDPGQGLRLIYYSQIVNDFQKGDIAEGYSVSREKKESFPLTVTSAQKNPTAFYLCASSGSDRSVAQHFGDGTRLSIL.

The V and J genes are TRBV5-4 and TRBJ2-3; D is tentatively TRBD1 or TRBD2 (7 bases each). V was cut by 4 bases and J by 1 base, with 13 bases left in between. The CDR3 loop spans 15 amino acids. Germline V lookup: CDR1 SGHNT, CDR2 YYREEE (reference sequence). The CDR3 loop is CASSPGGRGTDTQYF. In nucleotides, the CDR3 is TGTGCCAGCAGCCCAGGGGGGAGGGGCACAGATACGCAGTATTTT.